The 18 T cell receptor beta chains below were found in one sample sequenced in a study of T cell repertoires in cytomegalovirus infection. TCRdb ran MiXCR on the reads and lists one entry per CDR3 protein. This sample yields 550,000 to 850,000 distinct CDR3 sequences, of which 30% to 40% are seen a single time; approximately 18% belongs to the top ten. Antigens for these TCRs are unknown. The starting material was cultured PBMCs, obtained from culture after CMV antigen stimulation. Receptor source: a human donor in good health (CMV status not recorded). Some clones in this sample may be carry-over from other donors' samples.

The V gene is TRBV12-3 or TRBV12-4, the J gene TRBJ1-1; perhaps TRBD1 as D (5 bases). Trimming pared 8 bases from V and 5 bases from J, leaving 15 bases between. The CDR3 runs 13 residues. CDR3: CASHGQGGTEAFF. CDR3 DNA sequence: TGTGCCAGCCACGGCCAGGGCGGGACTGAAGCTTTCTTT.

The V call is TRBV19, the J call TRBJ2-7; no definite D call. The CDR3 contains 9 residues. Germline CDR1 and CDR2: LNHDA and SQIVND (reference sequence). Trimming shortened V by 11 bases and J by 8 bases, and 10 bases separated the two germline ends. In DNA, the CDR3 is TGTGCCGGGTTAGTTAAGCAGTACTTC. Protein sequence: CAGLVKQYF.

The V gene is TRBV6-6, the J gene TRBJ2-7; D remains unclear. The V end lost 7 bases, the J end lost 2 bases, and 18 bases lay between the germline ends. Germline values: CDR1 MNHNY, CDR2 SVGAGI (reference sequence). The CDR3 loop spans 15 amino acids. CDR3 nucleotides: TGTGCCAGCACCCTCAAATCCCTAAACACCTACGAGCAGTACTTC. Protein product: CASTLKSLNTYEQYF.

This chain joins TRBV7-9 and TRBJ1-2; 8 bases line up with TRBD1. J lost 6 bases, V lost 4 bases, and 4 bases had no gene match. Germline values: CDR1 SEHNR, CDR2 FQNEAQ (reference sequence). This CDR3 spans 13 amino acids. Written as DNA, the CDR3 is TGTGCCAGCAGCTCCGAGACAGGGGATGGCTACACCTTC. Translating it yields CASSSETGDGYTF.

The chain employs TRBV2 and TRBJ2-7; maybe TRBD1 (6 bases). The CDR3 runs 15 residues. V dropped 3 bases and J dropped 3 bases, with 15 bases sitting between them. The germline V gene has CDR1 SNHLY and CDR2 FYNNEI. The CDR3 reads CASSESEGQLYEQYF. The CDR3 bases are TGTGCCAGCAGTGAGAGTGAAGGACAGCTCTACGAGCAGTACTTC.

DNA of the CDR3: TGTGCCAGCAGTGTGGCGGCTCGGGATACGCAGTATTTT. Its translation: CASSVAARDTQYF. This chain joins TRBV6-1 and TRBJ2-3; D remains unclear. Germline CDR1 is MNHNS and CDR2 is SASEGT. Trimming left V 4 bases short and J 6 bases short, with 11 bases between. The CDR3 sequence is 13 residues long.

The rearrangement joins TRBV5-6 to TRBJ2-7; D uncertain. The CDR3 consists of 14 residues. The V gene lost 3 bases and the J gene lost 2 bases, with 12 bases spanning the gap. Germline V gene lookup returns CDR1 SGHDT and CDR2 YYEEEE. CDR3 in amino acids: CASSSLGLAYEQYF. The CDR3 DNA reads as TGTGCCAGCAGCTCCCTAGGGTTGGCCTACGAGCAGTACTTC.

The V call is TRBV6-5, the J call TRBJ2-7; D unclear. V was clipped by 4 bases and J by 3 bases, with 13 bases between them. The CDR3 runs to 14 residues. Germline V lookup: CDR1 MNHEY, CDR2 SVGAGI. The CDR3 protein is CASSSDGPFYEQYF. The DNA of the CDR3 is TGTGCCAGCAGTTCGGACGGGCCCTTCTACGAGCAGTACTTC.

The V gene is TRBV12-3 or TRBV12-4, the J gene TRBJ1-5; D not resolved. This CDR3 has 13 residues. V was trimmed by 3 bases and J by 8 bases, leaving 11 bases between them. The CDR3 coding sequence is TGTGCCAGCAGTTTCATCAGCGATGAGCCCCAGCATTTT. The encoded protein is CASSFISDEPQHF.

The table lists this clonotype with a few counts. V usage is TRBV12-3 or TRBV12-4 and J usage is TRBJ2-3; 8 positions match TRBD1. This CDR3 contains 15 residues. V trimming: 3 bases; J trimming: 4 bases; junction bases outside the gene matches: 6. The CDR3 region is CASSLAGGRSDTQYF. CDR3 in DNA: TGTGCCAGCAGTTTGGCAGGGGGCAGATCAGATACGCAGTATTTT.

The V and J genes are TRBV2 and TRBJ1-1, with D unclear. V lost 8 bases to trimming and J lost 1 base, with 8 bases between them. CDR3 length: 12 residues. Germline V gene sequence: CDR1 SNHLY, CDR2 FYNNEI. CDR3 DNA sequence: TGTGCCAGCGAGGCAGAGAACACTGAAGCTTTCTTT. Protein product: CASEAENTEAFF.

The chain couples TRBV19 to TRBJ2-7, with 13 nucleotides matching TRBD2. The germline V gene encodes CDR1 LNHDA and CDR2 SQIVND (reference sequence). V lost 0 bases to trimming and J lost 5 bases; unmatched junction nucleotides: 7. This CDR3 has 17 amino acids. The CDR3 DNA reads as TGTGCCAGTAGTATAGACTACGGGACTAGCGGGAACCACGAGCAGTACTTC. Amino acid sequence: CASSIDYGTSGNHEQYF. Full variable domain (remainder filled in from reference TRBV19 and TRBJ2-7): DGGITQSPKYLFRKEGQNVTLSCEQNLNHDAMYWYRQDPGQGLRLIYYSQIVNDFQKGDIAEGYSVSREKKESFPLTVTSAQKNPTAFYLCASSIDYGTSGNHEQYFGPGTRLTVT.

This clonotype was seen only a few times. The gene calls are TRBV6-1 and TRBJ2-7; 9 nucleotides line up with TRBD2. The V gene's germline CDR1 is MNHNS and CDR2 SASEGT. CDR3 size: 15 residues. Trimming cost V 5 bases and J 3 bases; bases outside gene matches: 8. The CDR3 sequence: CASSSKDSGSYEQYF. DNA for the CDR3: TGTGCCAGCAGTTCAAAAGATAGCGGGAGCTACGAGCAGTACTTC.

The gene calls are TRBV6-2 or TRBV6-3 and TRBJ1-2; D is unresolved. This CDR3 is 13 amino acids long. Germline lookup yields CDR1 MNHEY and CDR2 SVGEGT. Trimming shortened V by 10 bases and J by 0 bases, and 12 bases separated the two germline ends. The CDR3 DNA reads TGTGCCAACCCGCGTCAGTCTAACTATGGCTACACCTTC. As protein: CANPRQSNYGYTF.

The chain employs TRBV7-2 and TRBJ1-1, with D unclear. Germline assignment: CDR1 SGHTA and CDR2 FQGNSA. V shed 10 bases and J shed 3 bases, with 12 bases lying between them. The CDR3 is 12 amino acids. CDR3 nucleotide sequence: TGTGCCAAATCGCAGTTAGACACTGAAGCTTTCTTT. Protein product: CAKSQLDTEAFF.

The rearrangement links TRBV7-2 to TRBJ2-1; 10 bases align to TRBD2. V was pared by 5 bases and J by 10 bases, with 14 bases of the junction left unmatched. The germline CDR1 and CDR2 sequences are SGHTA and FQGNSA. The CDR3 spans 16 residues. CDR3 sequence reads: CASSLLGLANPQEQFF. The DNA for the CDR3 is TGTGCCAGCAGCCTTCTGGGACTAGCGAACCCCCAAGAGCAGTTCTTC.

The gene calls are TRBV4-2 and TRBJ2-3, with unresolved D. V dropped 1 base and J dropped 6 bases, with 8 bases sitting between them. The CDR3 is 13 residues long. The germline V gene encodes CDR1 LGHNA and CDR2 YNFKEQ. The CDR3 nucleotides are TGTGCCAGCAGCCAAGGCAGTCGTGATACGCAGTATTTT. Encoded protein: CASSQGSRDTQYF.

This clonotype was detected only a few times. The chain combines TRBV4-1 with TRBJ2-7; 7 bases line up with TRBD2. Germline trimming cut 0 bases from V and 3 bases from J; bases unmatched to any gene: 5. The CDR3 is 15 amino acids. In germline, CDR1 is MGHRA, CDR2 YSYEKL. The CDR3 region is CASSQDPSGVYEQYF. DNA of the CDR3: TGCGCCAGCAGCCAAGATCCCAGCGGGGTCTACGAGCAGTACTTC.